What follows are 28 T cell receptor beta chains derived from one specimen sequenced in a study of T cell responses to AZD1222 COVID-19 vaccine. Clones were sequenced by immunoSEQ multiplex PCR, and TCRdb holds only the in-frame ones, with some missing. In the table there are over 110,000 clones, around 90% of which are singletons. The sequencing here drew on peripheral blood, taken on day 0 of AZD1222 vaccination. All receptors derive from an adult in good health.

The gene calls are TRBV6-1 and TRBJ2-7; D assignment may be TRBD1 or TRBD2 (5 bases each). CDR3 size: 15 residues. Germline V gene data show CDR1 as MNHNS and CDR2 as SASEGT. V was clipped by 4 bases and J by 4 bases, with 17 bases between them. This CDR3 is CASSAKGTLGYEQYF. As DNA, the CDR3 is TGTGCCAGCAGTGCAAAGGGGACCCTAGGGTACGAGCAGTACTTC.

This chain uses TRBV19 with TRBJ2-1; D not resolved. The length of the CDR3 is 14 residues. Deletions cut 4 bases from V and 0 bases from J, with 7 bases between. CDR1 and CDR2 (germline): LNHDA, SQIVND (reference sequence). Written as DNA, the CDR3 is TGTGCCAGTAGTACAAGTTACTCCTACAATGAGCAGTTCTTC. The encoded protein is CASSTSYSYNEQFF.

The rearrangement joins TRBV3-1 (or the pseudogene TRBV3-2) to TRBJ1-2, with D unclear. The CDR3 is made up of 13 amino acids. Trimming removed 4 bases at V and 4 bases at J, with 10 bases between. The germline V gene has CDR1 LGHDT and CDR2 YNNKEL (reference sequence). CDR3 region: CASSPGRIYGYTF. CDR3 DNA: TGTGCCAGCAGCCCAGGTCGGATCTATGGCTACACCTTC.

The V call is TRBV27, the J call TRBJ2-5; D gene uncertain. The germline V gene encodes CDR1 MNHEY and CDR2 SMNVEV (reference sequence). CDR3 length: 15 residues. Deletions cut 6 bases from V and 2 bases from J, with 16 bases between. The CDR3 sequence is CASSPSRQRQETQYF. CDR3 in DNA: TGTGCCAGCAGCCCATCTAGGCAGCGTCAAGAGACCCAGTACTTC.

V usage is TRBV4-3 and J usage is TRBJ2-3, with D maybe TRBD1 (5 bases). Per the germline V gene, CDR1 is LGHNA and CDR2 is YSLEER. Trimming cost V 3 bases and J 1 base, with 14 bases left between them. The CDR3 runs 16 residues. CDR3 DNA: TGCGCCAGCAGCCACACCAGGGAAGGGGGCACAGATACGCAGTATTTT. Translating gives CASSHTREGGTDTQYF.

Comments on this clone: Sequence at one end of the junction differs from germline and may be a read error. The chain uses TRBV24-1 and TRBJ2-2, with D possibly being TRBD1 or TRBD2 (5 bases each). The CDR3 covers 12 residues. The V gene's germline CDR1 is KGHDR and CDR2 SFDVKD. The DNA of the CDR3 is TGTGCCACCAGTGATTTGAGAGGGGTGCCCTTCTTT. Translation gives CATSDLRGVPFF.

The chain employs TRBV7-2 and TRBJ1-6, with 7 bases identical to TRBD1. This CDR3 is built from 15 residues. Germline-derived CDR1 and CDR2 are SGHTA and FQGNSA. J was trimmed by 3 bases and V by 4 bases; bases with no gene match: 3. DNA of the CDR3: TGTGCCAGCAGCTCGGGACAGTTCTATAATTCACCCCTCCACTTT. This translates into CASSSGQFYNSPLHF.

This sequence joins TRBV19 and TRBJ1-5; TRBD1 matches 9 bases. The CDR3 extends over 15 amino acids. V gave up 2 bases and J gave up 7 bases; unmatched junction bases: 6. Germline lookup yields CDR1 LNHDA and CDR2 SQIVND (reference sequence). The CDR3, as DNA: TGTGCCAGTAGTATACGGGGACAGGGAGGGCAGCCCCAGCATTTT. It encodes CASSIRGQGGQPQHF.

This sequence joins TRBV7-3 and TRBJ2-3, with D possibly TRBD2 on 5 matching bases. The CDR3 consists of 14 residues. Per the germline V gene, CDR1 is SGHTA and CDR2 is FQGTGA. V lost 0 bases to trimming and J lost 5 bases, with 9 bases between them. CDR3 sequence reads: CASSLTASLDTQYF. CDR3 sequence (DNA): TGTGCCAGCAGCTTAACGGCTAGCCTAGATACGCAGTATTTT.

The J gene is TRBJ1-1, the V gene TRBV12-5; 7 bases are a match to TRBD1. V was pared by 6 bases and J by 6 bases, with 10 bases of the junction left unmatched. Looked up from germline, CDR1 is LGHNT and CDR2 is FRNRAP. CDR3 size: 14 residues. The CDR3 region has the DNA TGTGCTAGTGGACCGGGACAGCTAACAGCTGAAGCTTTCTTT. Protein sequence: CASGPGQLTAEAFF.

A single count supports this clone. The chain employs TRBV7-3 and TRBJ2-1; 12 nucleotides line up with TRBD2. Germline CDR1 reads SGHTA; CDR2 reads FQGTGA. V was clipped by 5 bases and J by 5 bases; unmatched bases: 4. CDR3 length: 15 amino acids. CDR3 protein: CASSETSGGNNEQFF. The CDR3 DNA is TGTGCCAGCAGCGAGACTAGCGGGGGAAACAATGAGCAGTTCTTC.

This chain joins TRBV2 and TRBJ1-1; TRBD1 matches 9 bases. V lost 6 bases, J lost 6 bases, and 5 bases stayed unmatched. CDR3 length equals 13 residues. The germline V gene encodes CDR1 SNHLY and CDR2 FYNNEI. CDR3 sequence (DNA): TGTGCCAGCAGCGTTGACAGGGGGGCTGAAGCTTTCTTT. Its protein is CASSVDRGAEAFF.

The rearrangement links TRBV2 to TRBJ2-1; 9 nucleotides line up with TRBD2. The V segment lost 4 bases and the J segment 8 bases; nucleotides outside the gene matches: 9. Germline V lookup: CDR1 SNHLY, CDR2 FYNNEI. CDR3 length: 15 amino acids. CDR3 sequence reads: CASSVGPAGGYEQFF. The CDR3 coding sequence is TGTGCCAGCAGTGTGGGCCCAGCGGGAGGTTATGAGCAGTTCTTC.

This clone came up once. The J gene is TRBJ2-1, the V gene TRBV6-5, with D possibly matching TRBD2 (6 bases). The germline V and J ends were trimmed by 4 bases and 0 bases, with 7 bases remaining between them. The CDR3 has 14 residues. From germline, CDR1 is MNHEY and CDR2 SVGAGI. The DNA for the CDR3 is TGTGCCAGCAGTTTCGGGAGCTCCTACAATGAGCAGTTCTTC. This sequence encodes CASSFGSSYNEQFF.

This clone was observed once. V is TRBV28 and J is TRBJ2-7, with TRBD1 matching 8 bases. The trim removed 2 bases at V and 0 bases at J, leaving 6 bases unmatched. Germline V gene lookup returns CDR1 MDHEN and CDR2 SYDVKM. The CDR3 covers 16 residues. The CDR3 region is CASSLGTGLDSYEQYF. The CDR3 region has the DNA TGTGCCAGCAGTTTAGGGACAGGCCTCGACTCCTACGAGCAGTACTTC.

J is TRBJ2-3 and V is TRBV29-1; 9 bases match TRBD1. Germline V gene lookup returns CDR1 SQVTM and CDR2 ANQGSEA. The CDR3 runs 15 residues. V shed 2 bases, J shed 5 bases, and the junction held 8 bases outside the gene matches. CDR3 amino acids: CSVERTGALGDTQYF. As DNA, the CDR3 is TGCAGCGTTGAAAGGACAGGGGCCCTCGGAGATACGCAGTATTTT.

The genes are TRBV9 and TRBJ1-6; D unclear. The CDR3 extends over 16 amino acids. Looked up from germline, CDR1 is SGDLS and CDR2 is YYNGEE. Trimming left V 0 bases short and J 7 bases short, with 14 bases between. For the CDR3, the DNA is TGTGCCAGCAGCGTAGCGCGTTGGGCAAGGAATTCACCCCTCCACTTT. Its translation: CASSVARWARNSPLHF.

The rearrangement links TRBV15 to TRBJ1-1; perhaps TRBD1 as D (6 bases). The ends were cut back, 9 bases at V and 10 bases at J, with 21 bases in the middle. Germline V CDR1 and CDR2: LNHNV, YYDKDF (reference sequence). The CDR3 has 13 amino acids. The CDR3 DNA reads TGTGCCACGAGGTTTGGCAGGGACATCGTAGCTTTCTTT. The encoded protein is CATRFGRDIVAFF.

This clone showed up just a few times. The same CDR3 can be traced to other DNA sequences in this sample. The CDR3 bases are TGTGCCATCAGGGGACTAGCGGGATCCTACGAGCAGTACTTC. Protein sequence: CAIRGLAGSYEQYF. V is TRBV10-3 and J is TRBJ2-7; 13 nucleotides align to TRBD2. The CDR3 length is 14 residues. V shed 6 bases, J shed 1 base, and the junction held 0 bases outside the gene matches. Per germline, CDR1 ENHRY and CDR2 SYGVKD.

The CDR3 coding sequence is TGTGCCAGCAGCTCGGTACTAGGTGATTCACCCCTCCACTTT. This encodes CASSSVLGDSPLHF. The gene calls are TRBV9 and TRBJ1-6, with no clear D. With 4 bases removed from V and 8 bases from J, the gap between germline ends came to 13 bases. This CDR3 spans 14 amino acids. The V gene's germline CDR1 is SGDLS and CDR2 YYNGEE.

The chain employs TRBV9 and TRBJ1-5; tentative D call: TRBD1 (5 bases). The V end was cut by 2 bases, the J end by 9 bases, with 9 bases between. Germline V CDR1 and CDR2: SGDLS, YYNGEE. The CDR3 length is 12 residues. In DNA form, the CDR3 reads TGTGCCAGCAGCGTCCAGGGAGGGCCCCAGCATTTT. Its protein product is CASSVQGGPQHF.

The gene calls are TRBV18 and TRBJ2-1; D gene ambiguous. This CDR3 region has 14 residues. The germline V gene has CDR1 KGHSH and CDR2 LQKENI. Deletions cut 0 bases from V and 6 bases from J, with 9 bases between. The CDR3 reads CASSPPSGFNEQFF. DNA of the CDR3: TGTGCCAGCTCACCACCGTCTGGGTTCAATGAGCAGTTCTTC.

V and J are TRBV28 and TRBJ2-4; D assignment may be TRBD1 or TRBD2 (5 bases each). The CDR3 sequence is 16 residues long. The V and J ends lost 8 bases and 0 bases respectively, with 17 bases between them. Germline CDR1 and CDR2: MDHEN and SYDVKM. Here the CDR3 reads CASSGTDNLAKNIQYF. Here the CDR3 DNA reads TGTGCCAGCTCGGGGACGGATAACTTAGCCAAAAACATTCAGTACTTC.

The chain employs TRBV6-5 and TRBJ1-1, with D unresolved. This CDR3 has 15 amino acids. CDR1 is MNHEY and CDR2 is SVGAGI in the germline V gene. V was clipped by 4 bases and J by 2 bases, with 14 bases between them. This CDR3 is CASSFRPALNTEAFF. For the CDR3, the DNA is TGTGCCAGCAGTTTTCGACCGGCCTTAAACACTGAAGCTTTCTTT.

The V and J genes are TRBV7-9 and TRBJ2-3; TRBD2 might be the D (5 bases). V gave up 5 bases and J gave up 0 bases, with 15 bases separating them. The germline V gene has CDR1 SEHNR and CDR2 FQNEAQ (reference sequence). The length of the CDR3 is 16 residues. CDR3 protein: CASSPGLDLSTDTQYF. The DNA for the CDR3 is TGTGCCAGCAGCCCCGGACTCGATCTTAGCACAGATACGCAGTATTTT. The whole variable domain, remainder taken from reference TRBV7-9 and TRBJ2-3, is DTGVSQNPRHKITKRGQNVTFRCDPISEHNRLYWYRQTLGQGPEFLTYFQNEAQLEKSRLLSDRFSAERPKGSFSTLEIQRTEQGDSAMYLCASSPGLDLSTDTQYFGPGTRLTVL.

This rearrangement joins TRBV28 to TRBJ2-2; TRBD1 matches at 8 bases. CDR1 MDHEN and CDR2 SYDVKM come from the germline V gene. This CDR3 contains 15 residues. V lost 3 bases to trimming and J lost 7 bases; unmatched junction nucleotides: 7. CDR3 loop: CASSLGRTGFGELFF. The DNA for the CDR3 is TGTGCCAGCAGTTTGGGGAGGACAGGGTTCGGGGAGCTGTTTTTT.

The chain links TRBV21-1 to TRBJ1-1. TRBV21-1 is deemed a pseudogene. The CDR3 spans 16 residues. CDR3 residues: CAVSFEGSFGHTEAFF. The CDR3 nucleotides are TGTGCCGTCTCCTTTGAAGGTTCTTTTGGCCACACTGAAGCTTTCTTT.

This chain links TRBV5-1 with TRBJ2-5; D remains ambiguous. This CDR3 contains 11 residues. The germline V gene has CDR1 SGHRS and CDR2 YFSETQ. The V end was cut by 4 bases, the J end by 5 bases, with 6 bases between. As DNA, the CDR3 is TGCGCCAGCAGCCCTGGGGAGACCCAGTACTTC. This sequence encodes CASSPGETQYF.